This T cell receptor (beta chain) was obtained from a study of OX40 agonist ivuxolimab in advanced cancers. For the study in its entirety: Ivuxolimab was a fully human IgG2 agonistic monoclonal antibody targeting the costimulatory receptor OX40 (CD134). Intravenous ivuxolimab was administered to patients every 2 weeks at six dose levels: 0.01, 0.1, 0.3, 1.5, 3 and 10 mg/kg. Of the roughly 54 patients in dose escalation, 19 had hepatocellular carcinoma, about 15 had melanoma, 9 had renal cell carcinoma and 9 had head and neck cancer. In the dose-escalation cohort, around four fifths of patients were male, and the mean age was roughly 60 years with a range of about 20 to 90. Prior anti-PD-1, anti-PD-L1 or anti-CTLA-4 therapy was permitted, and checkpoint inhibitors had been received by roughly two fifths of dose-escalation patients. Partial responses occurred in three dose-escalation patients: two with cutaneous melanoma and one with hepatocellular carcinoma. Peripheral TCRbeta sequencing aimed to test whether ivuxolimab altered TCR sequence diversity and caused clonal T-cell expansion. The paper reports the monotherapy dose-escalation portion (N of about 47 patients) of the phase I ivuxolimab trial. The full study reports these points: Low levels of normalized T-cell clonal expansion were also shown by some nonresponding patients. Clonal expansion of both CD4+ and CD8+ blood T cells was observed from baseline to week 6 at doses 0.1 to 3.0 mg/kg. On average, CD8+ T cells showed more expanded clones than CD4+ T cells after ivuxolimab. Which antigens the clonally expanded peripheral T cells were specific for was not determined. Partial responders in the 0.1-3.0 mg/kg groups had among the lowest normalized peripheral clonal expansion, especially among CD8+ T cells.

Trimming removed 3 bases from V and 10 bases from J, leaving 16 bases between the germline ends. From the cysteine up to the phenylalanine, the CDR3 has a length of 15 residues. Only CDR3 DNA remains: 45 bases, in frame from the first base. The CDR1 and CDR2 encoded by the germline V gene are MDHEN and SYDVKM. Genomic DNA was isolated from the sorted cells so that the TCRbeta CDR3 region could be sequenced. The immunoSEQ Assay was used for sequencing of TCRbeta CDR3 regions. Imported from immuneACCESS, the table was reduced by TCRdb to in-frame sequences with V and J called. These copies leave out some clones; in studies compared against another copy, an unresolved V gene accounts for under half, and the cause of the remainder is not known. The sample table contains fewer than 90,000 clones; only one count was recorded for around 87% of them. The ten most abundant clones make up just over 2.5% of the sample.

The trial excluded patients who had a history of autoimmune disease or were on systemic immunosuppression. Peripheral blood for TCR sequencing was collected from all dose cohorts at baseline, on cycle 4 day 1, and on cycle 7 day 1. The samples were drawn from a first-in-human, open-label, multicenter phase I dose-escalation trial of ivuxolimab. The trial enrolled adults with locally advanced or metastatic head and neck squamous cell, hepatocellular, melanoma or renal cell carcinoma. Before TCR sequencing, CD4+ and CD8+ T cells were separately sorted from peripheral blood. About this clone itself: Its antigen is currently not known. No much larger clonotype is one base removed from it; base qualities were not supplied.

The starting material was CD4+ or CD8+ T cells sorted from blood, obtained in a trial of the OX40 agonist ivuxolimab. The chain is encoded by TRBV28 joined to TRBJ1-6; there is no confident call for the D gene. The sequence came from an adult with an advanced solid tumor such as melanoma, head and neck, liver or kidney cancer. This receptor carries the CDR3 CASSFQDLSRSPLHF. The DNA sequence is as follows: TGTGCCAGCAGTTTCCAGGATCTTAGCCGGTCACCCCTCCACTTT.